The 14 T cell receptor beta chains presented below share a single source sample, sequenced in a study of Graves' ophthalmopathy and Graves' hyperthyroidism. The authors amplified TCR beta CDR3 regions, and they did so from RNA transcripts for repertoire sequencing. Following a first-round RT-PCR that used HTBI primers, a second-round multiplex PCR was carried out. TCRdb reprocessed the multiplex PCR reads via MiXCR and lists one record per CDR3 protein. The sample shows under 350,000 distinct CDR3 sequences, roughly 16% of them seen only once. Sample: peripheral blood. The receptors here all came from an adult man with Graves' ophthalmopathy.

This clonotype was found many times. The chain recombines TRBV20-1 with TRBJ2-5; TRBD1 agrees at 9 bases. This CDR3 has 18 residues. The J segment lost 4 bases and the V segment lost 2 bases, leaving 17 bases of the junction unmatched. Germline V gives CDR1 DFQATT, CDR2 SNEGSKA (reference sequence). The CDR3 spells CSARIAHGPAQGAETQYF. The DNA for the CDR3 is TGCAGTGCTAGAATCGCCCACGGCCCTGCACAGGGGGCAGAGACCCAGTACTTC.

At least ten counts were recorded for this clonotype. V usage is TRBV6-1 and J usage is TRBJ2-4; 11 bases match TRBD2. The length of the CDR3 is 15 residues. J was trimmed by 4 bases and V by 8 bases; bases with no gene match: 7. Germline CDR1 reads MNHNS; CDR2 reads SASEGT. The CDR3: CASHSGGAAKNIQYF. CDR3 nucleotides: TGTGCCAGCCATAGCGGGGGGGCAGCTAAAAACATTCAGTACTTC.

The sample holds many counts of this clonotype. DNA of the CDR3: TGTGCCAGCAGTTTCCGTAACACTGAAGCTTTCTTT. Its protein is CASSFRNTEAFF. J is TRBJ1-1 and V is TRBV12-3 or TRBV12-4; D gene uncertain. The length of the CDR3 is 12 residues. V lost 3 bases and J lost 2, with 4 bases in between.

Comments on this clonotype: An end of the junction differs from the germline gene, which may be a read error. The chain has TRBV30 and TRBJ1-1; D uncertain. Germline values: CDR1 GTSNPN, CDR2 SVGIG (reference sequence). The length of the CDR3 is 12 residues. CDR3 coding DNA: TGCGCCAGCAGTGATTGGGCCGGAGTGGCTTTCTTT. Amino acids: CASSDWAGVAFF.

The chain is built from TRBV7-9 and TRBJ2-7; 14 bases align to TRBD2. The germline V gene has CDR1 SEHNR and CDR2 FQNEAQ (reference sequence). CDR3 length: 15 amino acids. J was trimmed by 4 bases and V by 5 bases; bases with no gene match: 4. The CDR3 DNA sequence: TGTGCCAGCAGCGTCAGGACTAGCGGGAGGTACGAGCAGTACTTC. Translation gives CASSVRTSGRYEQYF. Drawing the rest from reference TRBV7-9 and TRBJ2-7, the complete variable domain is DTGVSQNPRHKITKRGQNVTFRCDPISEHNRLYWYRQTLGQGPEFLTYFQNEAQLEKSRLLSDRFSAERPKGSFSTLEIQRTEQGDSAMYLCASSVRTSGRYEQYFGPGTRLTVT.

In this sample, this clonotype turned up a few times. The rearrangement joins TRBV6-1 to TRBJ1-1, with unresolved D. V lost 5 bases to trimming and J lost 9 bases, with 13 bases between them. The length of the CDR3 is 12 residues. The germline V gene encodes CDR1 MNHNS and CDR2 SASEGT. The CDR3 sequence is CASSTVTPQAFF. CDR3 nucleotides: TGTGCCAGCAGTACCGTCACACCCCAAGCTTTCTTT.

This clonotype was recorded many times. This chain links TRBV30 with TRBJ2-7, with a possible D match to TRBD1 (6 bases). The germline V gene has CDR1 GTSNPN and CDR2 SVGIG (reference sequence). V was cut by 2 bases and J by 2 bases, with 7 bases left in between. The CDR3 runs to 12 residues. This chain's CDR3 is CAWSSGAYEQYF. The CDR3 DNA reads TGTGCCTGGAGTTCAGGGGCCTACGAGCAGTACTTC.

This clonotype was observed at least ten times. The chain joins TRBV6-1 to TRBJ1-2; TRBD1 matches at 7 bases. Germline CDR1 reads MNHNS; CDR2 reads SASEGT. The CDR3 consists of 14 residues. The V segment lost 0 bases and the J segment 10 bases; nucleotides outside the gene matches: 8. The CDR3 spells CASSEAEGQTTYTF. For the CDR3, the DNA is TGTGCCAGCAGTGAAGCGGAGGGACAGACCACCTACACCTTC.

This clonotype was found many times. DNA of the CDR3: TGCGCCAGCAGCCAGACGACAGGGGGCAGGAACACTGAAGCTTTCTTT. Translated: CASSQTTGGRNTEAFF. V and J are TRBV5-1 and TRBJ1-1, with TRBD1 matching 10 bases. The V segment lost 4 bases and the J segment 1 base; nucleotides outside the gene matches: 7. This CDR3 contains 16 residues. Germline V gives CDR1 SGHRS, CDR2 YFSETQ.

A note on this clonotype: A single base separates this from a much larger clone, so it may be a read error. CDR3 DNA: TGTGCCAGCGGAGGACTAGCGGGTAATAGGCGGTATTTT. Translation gives CASGGLAGNRRYF. The chain carries TRBV2 and TRBJ2-3, with TRBD2 identical over 11 bases. The CDR3 covers 13 residues. Germline CDR1 and CDR2: SNHLY and FYNNEI. With V trimmed by 8 bases and J by 14 bases, 12 bases remained unmatched.

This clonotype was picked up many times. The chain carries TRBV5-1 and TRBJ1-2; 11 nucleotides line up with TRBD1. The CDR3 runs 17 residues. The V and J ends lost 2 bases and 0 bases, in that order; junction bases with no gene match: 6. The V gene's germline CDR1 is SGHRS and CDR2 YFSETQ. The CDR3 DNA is TGCGCCAGCAGCTTTGGGACAGGGGGTCTTGCTAACTATGGCTACACCTTC. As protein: CASSFGTGGLANYGYTF.

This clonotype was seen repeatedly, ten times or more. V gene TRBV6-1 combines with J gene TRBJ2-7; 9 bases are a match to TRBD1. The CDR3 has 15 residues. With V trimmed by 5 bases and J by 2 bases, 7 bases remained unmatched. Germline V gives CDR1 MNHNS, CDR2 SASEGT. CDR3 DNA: TGTGCCAGCAGTAAGCCGGGACAGGGAACCTACGAGCAGTACTTC. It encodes CASSKPGQGTYEQYF.

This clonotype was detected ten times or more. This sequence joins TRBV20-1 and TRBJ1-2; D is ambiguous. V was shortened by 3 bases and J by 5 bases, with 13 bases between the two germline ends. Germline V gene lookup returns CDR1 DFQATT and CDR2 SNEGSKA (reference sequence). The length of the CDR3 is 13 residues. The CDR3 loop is CSARSGEGYGYTF. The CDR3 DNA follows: TGCAGTGCTAGGTCAGGAGAGGGTTATGGCTACACCTTC.

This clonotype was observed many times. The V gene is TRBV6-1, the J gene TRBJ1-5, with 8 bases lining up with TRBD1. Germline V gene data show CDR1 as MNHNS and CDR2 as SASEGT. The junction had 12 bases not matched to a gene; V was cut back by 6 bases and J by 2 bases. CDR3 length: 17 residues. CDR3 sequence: CASRNHPGQGRNQPQHF. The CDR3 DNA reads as TGTGCCAGCAGGAACCACCCCGGACAGGGTCGCAATCAGCCCCAGCATTTT.